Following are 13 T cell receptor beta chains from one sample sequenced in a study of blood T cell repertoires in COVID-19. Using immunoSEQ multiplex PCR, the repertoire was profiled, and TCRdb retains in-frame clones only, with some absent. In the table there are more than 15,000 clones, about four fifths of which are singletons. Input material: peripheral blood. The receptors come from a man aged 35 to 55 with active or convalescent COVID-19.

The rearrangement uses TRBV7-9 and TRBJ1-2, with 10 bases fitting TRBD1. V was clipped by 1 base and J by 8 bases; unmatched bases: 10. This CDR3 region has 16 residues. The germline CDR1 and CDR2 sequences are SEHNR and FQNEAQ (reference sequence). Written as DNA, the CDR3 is TGTGCCAGCAGCTTAGGCCCGACCGGGACAGGGGTAGGCTACACCTTC. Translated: CASSLGPTGTGVGYTF.

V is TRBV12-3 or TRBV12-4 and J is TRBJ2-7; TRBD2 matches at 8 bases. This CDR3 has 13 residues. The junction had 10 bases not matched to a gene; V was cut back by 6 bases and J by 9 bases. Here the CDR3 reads CASRAGTRGLQYF. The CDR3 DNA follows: TGTGCCAGCAGGGCCGGGACTAGGGGGTTGCAGTACTTC.

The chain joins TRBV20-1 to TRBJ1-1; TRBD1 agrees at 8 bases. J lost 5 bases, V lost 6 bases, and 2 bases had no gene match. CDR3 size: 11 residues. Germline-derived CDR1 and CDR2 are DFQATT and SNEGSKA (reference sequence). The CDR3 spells CSANRGTEAFF. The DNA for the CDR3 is TGCAGTGCCAACAGGGGGACTGAAGCTTTCTTT.

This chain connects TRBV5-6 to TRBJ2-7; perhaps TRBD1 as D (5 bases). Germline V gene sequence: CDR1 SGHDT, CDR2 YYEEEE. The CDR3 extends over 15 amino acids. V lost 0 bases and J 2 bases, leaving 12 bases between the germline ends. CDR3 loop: CASSLAQGLAYEQYF. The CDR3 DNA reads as TGTGCCAGCAGCTTGGCCCAGGGCCTCGCCTACGAGCAGTACTTC.

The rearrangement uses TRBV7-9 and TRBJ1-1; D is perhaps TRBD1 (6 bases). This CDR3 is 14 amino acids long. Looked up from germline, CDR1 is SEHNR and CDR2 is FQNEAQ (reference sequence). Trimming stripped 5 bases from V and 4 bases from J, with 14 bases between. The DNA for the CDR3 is TGTGCCAGCAGCGCGGACAGTTCCACCACTGAAGCTTTCTTT. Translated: CASSADSSTTEAFF.

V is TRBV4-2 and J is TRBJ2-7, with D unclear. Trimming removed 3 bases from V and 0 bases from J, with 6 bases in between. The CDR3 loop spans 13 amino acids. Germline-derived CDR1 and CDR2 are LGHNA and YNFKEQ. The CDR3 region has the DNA TGTGCCAGCAGCCAGATGAGCTCCTACGAGCAGTACTTC. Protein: CASSQMSSYEQYF.

The CDR3, as DNA: TGTGCCAGCAGTCTTCAGGAGAACACTGAAGCTTTCTTT. It is translated as CASSLQENTEAFF. The chain is built from TRBV6-4 and TRBJ1-1; D remains ambiguous. The germline gives CDR1 MRHNA, CDR2 SNTAGT. Trimming removed 5 bases from V and 1 base from J, with 8 bases in between. The CDR3 sequence is 13 residues long.

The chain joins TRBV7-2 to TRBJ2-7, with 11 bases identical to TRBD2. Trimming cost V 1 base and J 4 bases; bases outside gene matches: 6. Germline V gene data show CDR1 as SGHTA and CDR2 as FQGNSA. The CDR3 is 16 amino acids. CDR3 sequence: CASSLGSGGAGYEQYF. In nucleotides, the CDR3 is TGTGCCAGCAGCTTAGGTAGCGGGGGGGCTGGTTACGAGCAGTACTTC.

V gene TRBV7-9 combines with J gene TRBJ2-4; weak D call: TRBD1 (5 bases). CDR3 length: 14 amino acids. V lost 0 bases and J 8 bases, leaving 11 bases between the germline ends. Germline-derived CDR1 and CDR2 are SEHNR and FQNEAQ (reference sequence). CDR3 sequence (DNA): TGTGCCAGCAGCTTAGCCAGGGAAATAGACATTCAGTACTTC. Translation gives CASSLAREIDIQYF.

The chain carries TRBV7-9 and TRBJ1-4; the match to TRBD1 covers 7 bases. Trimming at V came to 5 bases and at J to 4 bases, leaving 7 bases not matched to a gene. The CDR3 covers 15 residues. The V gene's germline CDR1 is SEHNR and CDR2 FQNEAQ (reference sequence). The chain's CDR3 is CASSTPGDSNEKLFF. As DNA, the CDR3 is TGTGCCAGCAGCACCCCCGGGGACAGTAATGAAAAACTGTTTTTT.

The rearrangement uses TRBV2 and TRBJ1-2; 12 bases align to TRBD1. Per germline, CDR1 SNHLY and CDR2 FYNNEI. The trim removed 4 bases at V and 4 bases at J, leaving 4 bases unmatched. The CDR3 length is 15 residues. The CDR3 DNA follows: TGTGCCAGCAGTGCCGGGACAGGGGGCCTCTATGGCTACACCTTC. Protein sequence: CASSAGTGGLYGYTF.

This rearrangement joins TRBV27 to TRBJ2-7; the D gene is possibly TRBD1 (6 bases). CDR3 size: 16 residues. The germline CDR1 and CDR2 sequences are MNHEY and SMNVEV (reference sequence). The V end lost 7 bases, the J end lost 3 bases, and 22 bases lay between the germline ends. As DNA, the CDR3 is TGTGCCAGCATCGCCAAACCTGACAGGTCTGGCTACGAGCAGTACTTC. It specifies CASIAKPDRSGYEQYF.

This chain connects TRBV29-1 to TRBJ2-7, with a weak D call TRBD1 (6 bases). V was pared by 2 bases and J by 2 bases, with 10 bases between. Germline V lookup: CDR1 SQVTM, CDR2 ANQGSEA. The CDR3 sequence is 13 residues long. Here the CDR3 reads CSVEPTGTYEQYF. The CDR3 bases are TGCAGCGTTGAACCCACAGGGACCTACGAGCAGTACTTC.